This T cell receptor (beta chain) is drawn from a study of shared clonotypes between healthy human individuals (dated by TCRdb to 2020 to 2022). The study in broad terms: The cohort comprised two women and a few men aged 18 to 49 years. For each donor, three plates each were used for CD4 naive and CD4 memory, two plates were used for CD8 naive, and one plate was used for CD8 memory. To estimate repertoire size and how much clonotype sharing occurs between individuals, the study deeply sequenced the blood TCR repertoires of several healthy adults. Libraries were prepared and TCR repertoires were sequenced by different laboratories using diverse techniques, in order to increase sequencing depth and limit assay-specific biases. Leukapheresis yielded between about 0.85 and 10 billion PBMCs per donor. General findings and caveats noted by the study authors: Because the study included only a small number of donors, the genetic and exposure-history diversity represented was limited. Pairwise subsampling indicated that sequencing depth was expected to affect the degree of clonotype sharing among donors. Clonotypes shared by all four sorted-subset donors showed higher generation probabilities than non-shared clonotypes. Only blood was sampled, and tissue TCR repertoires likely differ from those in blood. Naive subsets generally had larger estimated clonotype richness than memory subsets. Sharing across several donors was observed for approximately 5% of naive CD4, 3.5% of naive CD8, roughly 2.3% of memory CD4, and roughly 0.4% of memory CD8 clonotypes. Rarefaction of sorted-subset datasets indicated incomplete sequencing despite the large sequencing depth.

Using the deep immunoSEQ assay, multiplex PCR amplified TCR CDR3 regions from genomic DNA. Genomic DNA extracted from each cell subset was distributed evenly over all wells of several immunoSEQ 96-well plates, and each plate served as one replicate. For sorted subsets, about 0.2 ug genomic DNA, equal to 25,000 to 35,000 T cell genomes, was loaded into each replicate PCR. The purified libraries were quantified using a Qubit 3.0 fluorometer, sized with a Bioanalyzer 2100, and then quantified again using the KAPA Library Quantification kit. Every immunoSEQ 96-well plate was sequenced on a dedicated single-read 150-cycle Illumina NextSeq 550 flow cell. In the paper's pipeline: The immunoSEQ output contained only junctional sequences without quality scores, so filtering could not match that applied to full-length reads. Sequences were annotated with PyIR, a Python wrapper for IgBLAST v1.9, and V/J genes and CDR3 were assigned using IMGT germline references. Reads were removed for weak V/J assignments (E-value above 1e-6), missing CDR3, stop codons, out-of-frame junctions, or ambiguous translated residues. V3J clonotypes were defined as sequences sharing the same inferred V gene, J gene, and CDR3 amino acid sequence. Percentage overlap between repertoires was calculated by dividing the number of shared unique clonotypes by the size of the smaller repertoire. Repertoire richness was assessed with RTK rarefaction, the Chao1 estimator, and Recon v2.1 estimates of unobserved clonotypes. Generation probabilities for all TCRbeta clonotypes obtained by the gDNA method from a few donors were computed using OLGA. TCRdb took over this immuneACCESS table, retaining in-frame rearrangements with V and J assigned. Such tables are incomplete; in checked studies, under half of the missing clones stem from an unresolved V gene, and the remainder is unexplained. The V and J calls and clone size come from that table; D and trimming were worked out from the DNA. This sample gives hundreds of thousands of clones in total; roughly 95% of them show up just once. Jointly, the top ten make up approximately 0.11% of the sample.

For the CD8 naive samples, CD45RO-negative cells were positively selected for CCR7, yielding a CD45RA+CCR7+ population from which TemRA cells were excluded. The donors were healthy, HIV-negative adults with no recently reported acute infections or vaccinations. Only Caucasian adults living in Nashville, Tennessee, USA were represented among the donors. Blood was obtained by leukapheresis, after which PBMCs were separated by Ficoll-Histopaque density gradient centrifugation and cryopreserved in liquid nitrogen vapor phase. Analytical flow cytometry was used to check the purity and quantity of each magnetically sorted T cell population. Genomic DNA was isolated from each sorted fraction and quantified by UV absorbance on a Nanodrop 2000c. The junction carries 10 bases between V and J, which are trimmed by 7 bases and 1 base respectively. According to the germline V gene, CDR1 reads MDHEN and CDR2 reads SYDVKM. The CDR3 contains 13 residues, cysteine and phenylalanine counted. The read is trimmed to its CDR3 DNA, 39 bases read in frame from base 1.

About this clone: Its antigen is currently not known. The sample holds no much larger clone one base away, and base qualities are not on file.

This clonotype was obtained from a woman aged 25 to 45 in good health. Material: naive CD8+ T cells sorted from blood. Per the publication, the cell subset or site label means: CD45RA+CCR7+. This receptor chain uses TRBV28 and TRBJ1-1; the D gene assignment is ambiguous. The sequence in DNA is TGTGCCAGCACCATAGGTGGGAACACTGAAGCTTTCTTT. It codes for CASTIGGNTEAFF.